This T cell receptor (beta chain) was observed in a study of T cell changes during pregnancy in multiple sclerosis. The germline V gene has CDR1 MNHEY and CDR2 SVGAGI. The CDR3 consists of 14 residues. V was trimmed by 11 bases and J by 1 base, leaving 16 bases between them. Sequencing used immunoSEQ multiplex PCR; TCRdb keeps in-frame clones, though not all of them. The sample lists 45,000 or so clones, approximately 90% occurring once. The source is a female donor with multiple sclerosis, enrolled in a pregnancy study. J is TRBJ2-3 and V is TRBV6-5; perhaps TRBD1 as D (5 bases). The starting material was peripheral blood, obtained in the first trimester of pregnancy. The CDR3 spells CAAGPGSGTDTQYF. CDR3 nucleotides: TGTGCCGCAGGCCCAGGGTCAGGCACAGATACGCAGTATTTT.